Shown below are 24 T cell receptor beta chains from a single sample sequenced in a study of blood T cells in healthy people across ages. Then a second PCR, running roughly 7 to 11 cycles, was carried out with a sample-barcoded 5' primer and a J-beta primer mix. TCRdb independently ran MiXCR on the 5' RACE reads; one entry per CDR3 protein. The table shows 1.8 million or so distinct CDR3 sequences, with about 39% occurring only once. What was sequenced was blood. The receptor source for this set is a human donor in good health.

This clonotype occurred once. The DNA for the CDR3 is TGCAGCGCGACAGGGGGGATCTCCTACGAGCAGTACTTC. Protein product: CSATGGISYEQYF. The chain joins TRBV29-1 to TRBJ2-7, with TRBD1 identical over 9 bases. Germline values: CDR1 SQVTM, CDR2 ANQGSEA. Trimming removed 7 bases from V and 0 bases from J; junction bases left unmatched: 4. CDR3 size: 13 residues.

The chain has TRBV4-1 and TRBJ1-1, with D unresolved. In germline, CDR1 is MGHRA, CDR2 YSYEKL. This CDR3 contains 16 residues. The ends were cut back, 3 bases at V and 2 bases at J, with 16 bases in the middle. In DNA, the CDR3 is TGCGCCAGCAGCCACCCACAAGAAACGGCTAACACTGAAGCTTTCTTT. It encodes CASSHPQETANTEAFF.

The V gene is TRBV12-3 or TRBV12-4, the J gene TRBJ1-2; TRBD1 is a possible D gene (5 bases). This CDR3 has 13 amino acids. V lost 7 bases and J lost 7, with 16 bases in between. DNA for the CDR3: TGTGCCAGCAACTGGGGAACCAGGGTTGGCTACACCTTC. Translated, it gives CASNWGTRVGYTF.

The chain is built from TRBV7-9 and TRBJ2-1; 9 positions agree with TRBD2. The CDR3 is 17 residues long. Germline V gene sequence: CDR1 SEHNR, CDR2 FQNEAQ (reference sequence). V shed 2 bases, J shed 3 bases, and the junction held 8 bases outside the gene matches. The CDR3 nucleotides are TGTGCCAGCAGCTTAACAAGCGGGGGGCTCTACTACAATGAGCAGTTCTTC. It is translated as CASSLTSGGLYYNEQFF. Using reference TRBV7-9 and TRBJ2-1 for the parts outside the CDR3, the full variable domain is DTGVSQNPRHKITKRGQNVTFRCDPISEHNRLYWYRQTLGQGPEFLTYFQNEAQLEKSRLLSDRFSAERPKGSFSTLEIQRTEQGDSAMYLCASSLTSGGLYYNEQFFGPGTRLTVL.

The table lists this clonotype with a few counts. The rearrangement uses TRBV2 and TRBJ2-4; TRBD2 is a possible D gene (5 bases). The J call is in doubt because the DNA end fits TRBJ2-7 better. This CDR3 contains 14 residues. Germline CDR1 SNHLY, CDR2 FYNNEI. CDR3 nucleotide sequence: TGTGCCAGCAGAGTTTCGGGGTATCCCTACGAGCAGTACTTC. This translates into CASRVSGYPYEQYF.

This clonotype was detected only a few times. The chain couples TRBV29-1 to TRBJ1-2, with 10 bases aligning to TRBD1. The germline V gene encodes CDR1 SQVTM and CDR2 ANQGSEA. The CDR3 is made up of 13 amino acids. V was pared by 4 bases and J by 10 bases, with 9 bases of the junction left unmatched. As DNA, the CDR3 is TGCAGCGTTGCCGGGACAGGGGCAAGTGACTACACCTTC. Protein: CSVAGTGASDYTF.

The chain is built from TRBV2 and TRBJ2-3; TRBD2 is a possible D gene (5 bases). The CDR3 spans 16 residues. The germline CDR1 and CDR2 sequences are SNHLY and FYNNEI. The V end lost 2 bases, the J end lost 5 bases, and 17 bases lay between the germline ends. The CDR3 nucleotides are TGTGCCAGCAGTGAACGTCGGGGAAATCCTAGAGATACGCAGTATTTT. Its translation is CASSERRGNPRDTQYF.

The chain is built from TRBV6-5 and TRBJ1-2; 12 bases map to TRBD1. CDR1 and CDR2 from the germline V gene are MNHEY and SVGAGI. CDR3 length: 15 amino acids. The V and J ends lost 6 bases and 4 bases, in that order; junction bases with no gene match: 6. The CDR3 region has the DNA TGTGCCAGCAGCCGGGACAGGGGGCCCGGCTATGGCTACACCTTC. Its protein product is CASSRDRGPGYGYTF.

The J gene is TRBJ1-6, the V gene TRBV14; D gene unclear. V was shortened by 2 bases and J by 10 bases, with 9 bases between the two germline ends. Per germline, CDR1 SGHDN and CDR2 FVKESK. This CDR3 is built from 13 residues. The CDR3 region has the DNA TGTGCCAGCAGCCAAACGGGGAAATCACCCCTCCACTTT. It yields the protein CASSQTGKSPLHF.

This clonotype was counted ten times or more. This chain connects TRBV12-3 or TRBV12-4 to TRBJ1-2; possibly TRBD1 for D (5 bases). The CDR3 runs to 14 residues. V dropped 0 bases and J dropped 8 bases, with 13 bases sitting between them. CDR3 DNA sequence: TGTGCCAGCAGTTTAGCAGGGGCCCGACGGGGCTACACCTTC. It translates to CASSLAGARRGYTF.

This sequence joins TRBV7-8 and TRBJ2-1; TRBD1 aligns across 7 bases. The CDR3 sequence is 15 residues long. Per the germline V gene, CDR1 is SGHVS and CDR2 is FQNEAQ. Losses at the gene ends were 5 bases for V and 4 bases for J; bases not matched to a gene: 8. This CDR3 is CASSPTGNFYNEQFF. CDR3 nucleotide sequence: TGTGCCAGCAGCCCGACAGGGAACTTTTACAATGAGCAGTTCTTC.

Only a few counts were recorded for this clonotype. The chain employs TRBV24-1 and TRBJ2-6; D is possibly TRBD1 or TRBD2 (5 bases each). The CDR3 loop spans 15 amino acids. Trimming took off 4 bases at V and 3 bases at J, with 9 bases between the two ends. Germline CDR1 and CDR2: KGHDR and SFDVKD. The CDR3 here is CATSDRDLGANVLTF. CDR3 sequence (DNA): TGTGCCACCAGTGACCGGGACCTTGGGGCCAACGTCCTGACTTTC.

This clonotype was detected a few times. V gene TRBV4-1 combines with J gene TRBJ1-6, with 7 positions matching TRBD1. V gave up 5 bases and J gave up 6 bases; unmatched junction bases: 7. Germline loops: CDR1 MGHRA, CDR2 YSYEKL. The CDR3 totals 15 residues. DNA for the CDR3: TGCGCCAGCAGCTTACAGGGGATTAGTAATTCACCCCTCCACTTT. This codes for CASSLQGISNSPLHF.

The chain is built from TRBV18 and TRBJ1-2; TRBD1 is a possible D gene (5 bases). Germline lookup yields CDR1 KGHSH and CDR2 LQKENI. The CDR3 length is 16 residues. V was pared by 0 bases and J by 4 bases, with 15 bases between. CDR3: CASSPPNTGPRYGYTF. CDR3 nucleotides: TGTGCCAGCTCACCACCTAACACGGGACCCCGCTATGGCTACACCTTC.

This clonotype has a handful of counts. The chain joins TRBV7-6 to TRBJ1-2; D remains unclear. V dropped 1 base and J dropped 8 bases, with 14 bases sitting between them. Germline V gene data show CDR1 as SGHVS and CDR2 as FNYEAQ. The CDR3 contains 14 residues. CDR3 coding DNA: TGTGCCAGCAGCTTAGACCTAGGACCCGCAGGCTACACCTTC. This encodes CASSLDLGPAGYTF.

The DNA for the CDR3 is TGTGCCAGCAGCCTCCGGGACAGGGGGCTCACAGATACGCAGTATTTT. Its protein is CASSLRDRGLTDTQYF. The rearrangement uses TRBV4-2 and TRBJ2-3; 12 bases agree with TRBD1. With 4 bases clipped from V and 2 bases from J, the junction kept 4 bases outside the gene matches. This CDR3 has 16 amino acids. The germline CDR1 and CDR2 sequences are LGHNA and YNFKEQ.

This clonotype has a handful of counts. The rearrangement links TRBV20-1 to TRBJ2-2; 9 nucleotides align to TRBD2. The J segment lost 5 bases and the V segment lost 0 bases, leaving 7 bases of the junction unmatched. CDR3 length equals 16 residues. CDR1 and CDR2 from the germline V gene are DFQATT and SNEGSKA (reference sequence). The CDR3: CSARESSGGWTGELFF. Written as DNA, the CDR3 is TGCAGTGCTAGAGAGTCAAGCGGGGGGTGGACCGGGGAGCTGTTTTTT.

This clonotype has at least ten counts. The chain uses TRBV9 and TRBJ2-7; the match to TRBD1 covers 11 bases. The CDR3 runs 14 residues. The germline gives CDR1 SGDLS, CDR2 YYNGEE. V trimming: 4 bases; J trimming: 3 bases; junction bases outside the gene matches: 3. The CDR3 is CASSHGTGGYEQYF. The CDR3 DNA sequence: TGTGCCAGCAGCCACGGGACAGGGGGCTACGAGCAGTACTTC.

The CDR3 region is CAWTRTLYNEQFF. CDR3 sequence (DNA): TGTGCCTGGACCCGGACCCTCTACAATGAGCAGTTCTTC. This sequence joins TRBV30 and TRBJ2-1; D ambiguous. The V gene lost 4 bases and the J gene lost 3 bases, with 10 bases spanning the gap. This CDR3 contains 13 residues. Germline assignment: CDR1 GTSNPN and CDR2 SVGIG (reference sequence).

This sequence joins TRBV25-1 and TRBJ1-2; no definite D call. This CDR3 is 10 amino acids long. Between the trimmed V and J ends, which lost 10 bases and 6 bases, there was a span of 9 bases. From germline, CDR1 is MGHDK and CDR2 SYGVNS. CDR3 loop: CATLGNGYTF. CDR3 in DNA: TGTGCCACCCTCGGAAATGGCTACACCTTC.

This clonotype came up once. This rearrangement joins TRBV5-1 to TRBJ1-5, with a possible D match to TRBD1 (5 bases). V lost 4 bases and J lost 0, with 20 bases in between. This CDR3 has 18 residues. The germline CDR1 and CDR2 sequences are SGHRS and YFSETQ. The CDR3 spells CASSPSPLGERSNQPQHF. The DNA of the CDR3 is TGCGCCAGCAGCCCTAGTCCCTTGGGGGAGCGTAGCAATCAGCCCCAGCATTTT.

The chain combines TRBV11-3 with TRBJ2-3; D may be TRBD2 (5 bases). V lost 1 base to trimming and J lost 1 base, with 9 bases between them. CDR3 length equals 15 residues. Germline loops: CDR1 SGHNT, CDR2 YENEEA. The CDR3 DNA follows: TGTGCCAGCAGCTTAGTGTGGACTGGCACAGATACGCAGTATTTT. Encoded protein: CASSLVWTGTDTQYF.

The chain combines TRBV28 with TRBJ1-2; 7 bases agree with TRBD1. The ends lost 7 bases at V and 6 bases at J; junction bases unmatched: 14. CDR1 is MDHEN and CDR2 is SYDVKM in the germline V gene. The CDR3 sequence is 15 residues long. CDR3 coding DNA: TGTGCCAGCAACCTCCGCCTGGACAGGACCGATGGCTACACCTTC. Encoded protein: CASNLRLDRTDGYTF.

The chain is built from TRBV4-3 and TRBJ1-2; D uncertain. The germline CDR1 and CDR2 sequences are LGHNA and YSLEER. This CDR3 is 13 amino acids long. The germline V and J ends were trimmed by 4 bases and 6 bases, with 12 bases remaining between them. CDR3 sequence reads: CASSPGYSDGYTF. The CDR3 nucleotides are TGCGCCAGCAGCCCCGGGTATTCGGATGGCTACACCTTC.